This T cell receptor (beta chain) was recorded in a study of blood T cell repertoires in COVID-19 (dated by TCRdb to the early 2020s). Regarding the study in general: The collaborator samples originated in the United States, Italy and Spain and spanned the acute and convalescent phases of COVID-19. Where available, HLA class I and class II types were taken from metadata supplied by the sample provider and were not determined by assay-based typing. Nearly every sample came with metadata listing a de-identified subject ID, COVID-19 status, age in years and sex. The repertoires were released in a freely available public database intended as a resource for research on the immune response to SARS-CoV-2. The prospective study material was composed of cDNA or gDNA derived from T cells, B-cell-depleted T cells, or PBMCs. Deeply sampled blood TCRbeta repertoires from subjects exposed to, actively infected with, or recovered from COVID-19 were included in the dataset. The samples were drawn from two sources: the first 160 participants of the ongoing ImmuneRACE study, and over 1,000 subjects contributed by 6 global collaborators.

Concerning this clone: The antigen it binds to is not known. No base quality values were provided; no much bigger clone lies one nucleotide off.

TCRbeta CDR3 regions were amplified from genomic DNA using the immunoSEQ Assay, a bias-controlled multiplex PCR. As for how the authors treated the data: The number of nucleated cells in each sample was estimated from the amplification of reference gene primers within the assay. To quantify the absolute abundance of each unique TCRbeta CDR3 rearrangement, sequence reads were collapsed and filtered. Productive Simpson clonality was computed per sample as the square root of Simpson's diversity index over productive rearrangements. The immuneACCESS repertoire file appears here via TCRdb, limited to in-frame rearrangements. These files lack a portion of the clones; in checked studies, under half of the deficit traces to unresolved V genes, and the cause of the others is not known. V and J calls and clone size are given by that table; D and trimming were obtained from the DNA. Present in this sample are 180,000 or so clones, about nine tenths of which were seen just once. The ten largest clones take up roughly 1.6% of the sample.

Each collaborating institution followed its own protocols to collect whole blood in K2EDTA tubes. For TCRbeta analysis, collaborators shipped samples as frozen whole blood, isolated PBMCs, or DNA extracted from either of those sample types. Trimming costs V 4 bases and J 2 bases, and their ends lie 12 bases apart. Reading from cysteine to phenylalanine, the CDR3 counts 14 amino acids. The sequence is cut down to CDR3 DNA, 42 bases in frame from base 1. According to the germline V gene (reference sequence), CDR1 reads SGHNT and CDR2 reads YYREEE. Overall study results and their limits: The amount of clinical and demographic metadata varied by source and participant and was provided uncurated.

The rearranged segments are TRBV5-4 and TRBJ2-5; tentative D gene TRBD1, with 6 bases matching. The source is a man younger than 30 with active or convalescent COVID-19. The sample was peripheral blood. The DNA reads TGTGCCAGCAGCCTTGACAGGAATCAAGAGACCCAGTACTTC. Its translation reads: CASSLDRNQETQYF. Extended through the reference TRBV5-4 and TRBJ2-5 proteins, this CDR3 yields the full variable domain: ETGVTQSPTHLIKTRGQQVTLRCSSQSGHNTVSWYQQALGQGPQFIFQYYREEENGRGNFPPRFSGLQFPNYSSELNVNALELDDSALYLCASSLDRNQETQYFGPGTRLLVL.